These 9 T cell receptor beta chains share one sample of origin, sequenced in a study of regulatory T cells in long-lasting Graves disease (dated by TCRdb to about 2021). The time point label, read with the paper, signifies: persistent/refractory GD, antithyroid drugs over 5 years with positive TRAb. RNA was extracted from PBMCs in TRIzol for both TCR sequencing and RNA sequencing. Library preparation employed multiplex PCR. The sequencer was an Illumina HiSeq 4000. To build TCR beta libraries, CDR3 regions were amplified by Arm-PCR using iRepertoire HTBI primers. TCRdb cleaned the public reads at Q25 with fastp, built clones with MiXCR and kept in-frame beta chains. Duplicate CDR3 protein sequences are folded into a single record with the most common DNA and genes. Counted in this sample were hundreds of thousands of distinct CDR3 sequences; about 22% of them appeared once. The ten largest make up roughly 7% of the sample.

Sample: peripheral blood mononuclear cells (PBMCs), taken when the disease was refractory, from a patient treated with antithyroid drugs. The receptor source for this set is a female donor with Graves disease.

This clonotype was seen many times. This chain connects TRBV12-3 or TRBV12-4 to TRBJ2-7; unclear D gene. This CDR3 comprises 11 residues. V was pared by 7 bases and J by 0 bases, with 4 bases between. Here the CDR3 reads CASTASYEQYF. The CDR3 coding sequence is TGTGCCAGCACCGCCTCCTACGAGCAGTACTTC.

The gene calls are TRBV28 and TRBJ2-5; 8 bases match TRBD1. The J call is uncertain, as TRBJ2-1 better fits the DNA end. This CDR3 has 14 residues. Germline V lookup: CDR1 MDHEN, CDR2 SYDVKM. The CDR3 DNA is TGTGCCAGCAGTTTGCAAGGACAGGGTAATGAGCAGTTCTTC. Its protein is CASSLQGQGNEQFF.

The sample holds a few counts of this clonotype. The DNA of the CDR3 is TGTGCCATCAGGAAAACCCAGGGGCAGCCCCAGCATTTT. Its translation: CAIRKTQGQPQHF. The rearrangement joins TRBV10-3 to TRBJ1-5, with D tentatively TRBD1 (6 bases). V was shortened by 6 bases and J by 7 bases, with 13 bases between the two germline ends. The CDR3 covers 13 residues. Germline assignment: CDR1 ENHRY and CDR2 SYGVKD.

The chain's CDR3 is CASSFSGWVQPREQYF. The CDR3 nucleotides read TGTGCCAGCAGCTTTTCAGGTTGGGTTCAACCCCGCGAGCAGTACTTC. This chain links TRBV13 with TRBJ2-7, with D unresolved. With 3 bases removed from V and 6 bases from J, the gap between germline ends came to 21 bases. CDR1 and CDR2 (germline): PRHDT, FYEKMQ (reference sequence). The CDR3 covers 16 residues.

The sample holds many counts of this clonotype. The V call is TRBV20-1, the J call TRBJ1-1; TRBD1 is a possible D gene (5 bases). V lost 0 bases and J lost 4, with 15 bases in between. This CDR3 contains 15 residues. Germline V CDR1 and CDR2: DFQATT, SNEGSKA (reference sequence). The CDR3 protein is CSARDRDVGGTEAFF. Written as DNA, the CDR3 is TGCAGTGCTAGAGATCGAGACGTGGGGGGCACTGAAGCTTTCTTT.

The V and J genes are TRBV14 and TRBJ1-2; TRBD1 might be the D (6 bases). Between the trimmed V and J ends, which lost 4 bases and 8 bases, there was a span of 14 bases. Germline CDR1 is SGHDN and CDR2 is FVKESK. The CDR3 consists of 13 residues. CDR3 protein: CASSPRTATGYTF. CDR3 coding DNA: TGTGCCAGCAGCCCCCGGACAGCGACAGGCTACACCTTC.

The sample holds many counts of this clonotype. The rearrangement uses TRBV30 and TRBJ1-4, with 8 bases that match TRBD1. Germline CDR1 is GTSNPN and CDR2 is SVGIG (reference sequence). Losses at the gene ends were 3 bases for V and 13 bases for J; bases not matched to a gene: 7. The CDR3 spans 12 residues. The CDR3 DNA reads TGTGCCTGGAGGGCAGGGGGCGCGGGACTGTTTTTT. Residues: CAWRAGGAGLFF.

This clonotype has a count of ten or more. This rearrangement joins TRBV12-5 to TRBJ1-1; D perhaps matches TRBD1 (5 bases). Per germline, CDR1 LGHNT and CDR2 FRNRAP. Trimming removed 6 bases from V and 8 bases from J, with 19 bases in between. This CDR3 spans 14 amino acids. In DNA, the CDR3 is TGTGCTAGTGGAACTGAGGGGTCTTTTTGGGAAGCTTTCTTT. Residues: CASGTEGSFWEAFF.

The V gene is TRBV7-2, the J gene TRBJ1-1; 7 bases are a match to TRBD1. The CDR3 contains 15 residues. CDR1 SGHTA and CDR2 FQGNSA come from the germline V gene. V dropped 5 bases and J dropped 0; count of bases not matched to a gene: 6. The CDR3 reads CASSLLDRLNTEAFF. CDR3 coding DNA: TGTGCCAGCAGCCTCCTGGACAGGTTGAACACTGAAGCTTTCTTT.